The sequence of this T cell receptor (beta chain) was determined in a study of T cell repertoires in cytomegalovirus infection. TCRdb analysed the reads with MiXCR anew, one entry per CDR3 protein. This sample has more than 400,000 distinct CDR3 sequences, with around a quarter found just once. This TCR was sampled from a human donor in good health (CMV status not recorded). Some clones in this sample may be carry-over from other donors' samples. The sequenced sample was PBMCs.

Here the CDR3 reads CASSVTSGSLTEPTDTQYF. The CDR3 DNA follows: TGTGCCAGCAGCGTAACTAGCGGGAGCCTAACGGAACCCACAGATACGCAGTATTTT. This chain links TRBV9 with TRBJ2-3, with 11 bases fitting TRBD2. The V gene's germline CDR1 is SGDLS and CDR2 YYNGEE. This CDR3 has 19 amino acids. The V gene end was trimmed by 1 base and the J gene end by 2 bases; junction bases not matched to a gene: 12.